The sequence of this T cell receptor (beta chain) was determined in a study of T cell repertoires in cytomegalovirus infection. The wider study: The public TCR beta signatures pointed to both CMV infection and matching HLA type. Notes on the study in general: The cumulative frequency of public TCR beta families identified carriers of CMV plus the relevant HLA. What dominated the ex vivo response were HLA-C-restricted CMV-specific TCR beta clonotypes.

Germline-derived CDR1 and CDR2 are MDHEN and SYDVKM. This CDR3 is 12 amino acids long. With 1 base removed from V and 6 bases from J, the gap between germline ends came to 4 bases. This clonotype has just a few counts. The antigen is undetermined. One entry per CDR3 protein, called by TCRdb with MiXCR from the reads. The top ten clones hold roughly a sixth of a sample with roughly 500,000 distinct CDR3 sequences, around a third of them seen once. The TCR originated in a human donor in good health (CMV status not recorded). Some clones in this sample may be carry-over from other donors' samples. Here the sequenced sample was cultured PBMCs, taken from culture after CMV antigen stimulation. The chain is built from TRBV28 and TRBJ1-5; no clear D. The CDR3 region has the DNA TGTGCCAGCAGTTTATTATTTCAGCCCCAGCATTTT. Its protein product is CASSLLFQPQHF.